This T cell receptor (beta chain) was observed in a study of OX40 agonist ivuxolimab in advanced cancers. About the investigation overall: The costimulatory receptor OX40 (CD134) was targeted by ivuxolimab, a fully human IgG2 agonistic monoclonal antibody. Among the roughly 52 dose-escalation patients, some 20 had hepatocellular carcinoma, roughly 15 melanoma, 9 renal cell carcinoma and 9 head and neck cancer. Intravenous ivuxolimab was administered to patients every 2 weeks at six dose levels: 0.01, 0.1, 0.3, 1.5, 3 and 10 mg/kg. A male proportion of roughly 80% and a mean age of 60 years, ranging from roughly 23 to 80, were recorded for the dose-escalation cohort. Partial responses occurred in three dose-escalation patients, of whom one had hepatocellular carcinoma and two had cutaneous melanoma. The monotherapy dose-escalation portion (N of about 47 patients) of the phase I ivuxolimab trial is reported in the paper. The purpose of peripheral TCRbeta sequencing was to test whether ivuxolimab changed TCR sequence diversity and led to clonal T-cell expansion. Prior anti-PD-1, anti-PD-L1 or anti-CTLA-4 therapy was permitted, and about two fifths of dose-escalation patients had received checkpoint inhibitors. The paper's findings and limits, for the study overall: In the 0.1-3.0 mg/kg groups, partial responders were among the patients with the lowest normalized peripheral clonal expansion, particularly in CD8+ T cells. Antigen specificity was not determined for the clonally expanded peripheral T cells. Low levels of normalized T-cell clonal expansion were also shown by some nonresponding patients. After ivuxolimab, CD8+ T cells had more expanded clones than CD4+ T cells on average. At doses from 0.1 to 3.0 mg/kg, clonal expansion was seen in both CD4+ and CD8+ blood T cells between baseline and week 6.

Genomic DNA was isolated from the sorted cells so that the TCRbeta CDR3 region could be sequenced. The immunoSEQ Assay was used for sequencing of TCRbeta CDR3 regions. In its TCRdb copy, this immuneACCESS table keeps in-frame sequences only and misses some clones. Where compared with another copy, unresolved V genes explain less than half of these, and the others have no known cause. The sample table records 20,000 to 30,000 clones; roughly 80% of these occur just once. Roughly 13% of the sample lies in the top ten. The trial excluded patients who had a history of autoimmune disease or were on systemic immunosuppression. Peripheral blood for TCR sequencing was drawn from every dose cohort at baseline, at cycle 4 day 1 and at cycle 7 day 1. The samples were taken from a phase I, first-in-human, multicenter, open-label dose-escalation trial of ivuxolimab. Adults with locally advanced or metastatic head and neck squamous cell, hepatocellular, melanoma or renal cell carcinoma were enrolled in the trial. Before TCR sequencing, CD4+ and CD8+ T cells were separately sorted from peripheral blood.

The germline V gene yields KGHSH for CDR1 and LQKENI for CDR2. The junction carries 17 bases between V and J, which are trimmed by 2 bases and 0 bases respectively. Counted from cysteine to phenylalanine, this CDR3 has 18 amino acids. Just CDR3 DNA is preserved here, 54 bases in frame from base 1. On this clone itself: Its antigen has not been determined. No much larger clonotype is one base removed from it; base qualities were not supplied.

The receptor's source is an adult with an advanced solid tumor such as melanoma, head and neck, liver or kidney cancer. The sequencing here drew on CD4+ or CD8+ T cells sorted from blood, taken in a trial of the OX40 agonist ivuxolimab. The receptor chain draws on TRBV18 and TRBJ1-3; TRBD1 is perhaps the D gene, given 5 matching bases. The bases read TGTGCCAGCTCACCAGACGTAAAAGGACACAGCTCTGGAAACACCATATATTTT. It encodes CASSPDVKGHSSGNTIYF.